The sequence of this T cell receptor (beta chain) was determined in a study of human T cells and chemical hapten exposure. Stated time point: patch test 2, 6 weeks after DPC sensitization. Noted treatment: therapeutic diphenylcyclopropenone sensitization with weekly scalp DPC. The authors extracted total RNA from unfractionated whole blood. This CDR3 contains 12 residues. CDR1 is MNHEY, CDR2 SVGAGI, per germline. The ends were cut back, 6 bases at V and 4 bases at J, with 6 bases in the middle. This clonotype has just a few counts. Unique molecular identifiers were attached to individual cDNA molecules during library preparation. TCRdb called the RACE reads again in MiXCR, with one record for every CDR3 protein. The top ten hold 2% to 2.5% of the sample, which has some 96,000 distinct CDR3 sequences, 9.3% seen once.

This TCR was sampled from a woman in her thirties or forties with alopecia areata. Some clones in this sample may be carry-over from other donors' samples. Sequences were derived from whole blood, sampled in connection with sensitization to the hapten diphenylcyclopropenone (DPC). The V gene is TRBV6-5, the J gene TRBJ2-2; D is uncertain. The CDR3 nucleotides are TGTGCCAGCAGGCCTTTCACCGGGGAGCTGTTTTTT. Translated, it gives CASRPFTGELFF.